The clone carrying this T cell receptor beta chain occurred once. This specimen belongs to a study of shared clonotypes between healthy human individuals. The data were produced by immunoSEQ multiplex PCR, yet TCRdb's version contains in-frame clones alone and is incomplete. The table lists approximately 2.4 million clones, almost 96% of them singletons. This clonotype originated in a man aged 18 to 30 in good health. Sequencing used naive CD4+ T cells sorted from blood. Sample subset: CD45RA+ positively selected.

The CDR3 DNA reads TGCGCCAGCAGCTTGTTCGGGGACAGGGAGTCCGGGGAGCTGTTTTTT. Amino acids: CASSLFGDRESGELFF. The genes are TRBV5-1 and TRBJ2-2, with TRBD1 identical over 9 bases. The germline V gene has CDR1 SGHRS and CDR2 YFSETQ. V trimming: 1 base; J trimming: 6 bases; junction bases outside the gene matches: 7. The CDR3 loop spans 16 amino acids.